Below, 13 T cell receptor beta chains from the same sample are listed, as sequenced in a study of T cells after yellow fever vaccination (dated by TCRdb to about 2019). Sample treatment or condition, as interpreted from the label and publication: live attenuated yellow fever vaccine strain. The library was made by 5' RACE. Sequenced using an Illumina HiSeq 2500. The public reads were run again by TCRdb, first through fastp at Q25 and then through MiXCR, and only productive beta chains were kept. A single entry per CDR3 protein holds the most common genes and DNA from its merged rows. The sample table lists approximately 550,000 distinct CDR3 sequences, about 14% of them with a count of one. The ten largest clones capture about 14% of the sample. The sample here was PBMCs, taken on the day of the yellow fever booster vaccination. Source of these receptors: a man aged 25-45 years who received the YFV17D yellow fever vaccine.

The sample holds a few counts of this clonotype. The chain uses TRBV18 and TRBJ1-1, with D hard to call. The CDR3 is made up of 15 amino acids. The V gene lost 3 bases and the J gene lost 0 bases, with 11 bases spanning the gap. Per the germline V gene, CDR1 is KGHSH and CDR2 is LQKENI. In DNA form, the CDR3 reads TGTGCCAGCTCACCTTTCGACGGACTGAACACTGAAGCTTTCTTT. Translating gives CASSPFDGLNTEAFF.

V is TRBV20-1 and J is TRBJ2-5; D uncertain. Trimming removed 3 bases at V and 5 bases at J, with 10 bases between. CDR1 is DFQATT and CDR2 is SNEGSKA in the germline V gene (reference sequence). CDR3 length: 12 residues. CDR3 DNA sequence: TGCAGTGCTAGGGAGATCACCGAGACCCAGTACTTC. Translating it yields CSAREITETQYF.

The CDR3: CASSGLTSRNTGELFF. CDR3 DNA: TGTGCCAGCAGTGGTTTGACTAGCAGGAACACCGGGGAGCTGTTTTTT. V gene TRBV28 combines with J gene TRBJ2-2, with 7 nucleotides matching TRBD2. The CDR3 runs 16 residues. With V trimmed by 5 bases and J by 1 base, 7 bases remained unmatched. Germline CDR1 MDHEN, CDR2 SYDVKM.

This clonotype was detected ten times or more. The V gene is TRBV7-8, the J gene TRBJ2-5; 9 nucleotides line up with TRBD2. The CDR3 contains 14 residues. Germline values: CDR1 SGHVS, CDR2 FQNEAQ. V lost 0 bases to trimming and J lost 7 bases; unmatched junction nucleotides: 3. In DNA, the CDR3 is TGTGCCAGCAGCTTAGCGCCACTAGCGGGGACCCAGTACTTC. Encoded protein: CASSLAPLAGTQYF.

The chain has TRBV20-1 and TRBJ2-7; 8 bases align to TRBD2. In germline, CDR1 is DFQATT, CDR2 SNEGSKA (reference sequence). CDR3 size: 13 residues. V gave up 2 bases and J gave up 3 bases; unmatched junction bases: 3. The CDR3: CSARPGTSYEQYF. DNA of the CDR3: TGCAGTGCTAGACCCGGGACTAGCTACGAGCAGTACTTC.

The genes are TRBV20-1 and TRBJ1-5, with a possible D match to TRBD1 (5 bases). Deletions cut 7 bases from V and 0 bases from J, with 13 bases between. The V gene's germline CDR1 is DFQATT and CDR2 SNEGSKA (reference sequence). The CDR3 has 14 residues. The CDR3 DNA is TGCAGTGTAGGGGCTCTGGGTAGCAATCAGCCCCAGCATTTT. Its translation: CSVGALGSNQPQHF.

The chain recombines TRBV7-8 with TRBJ2-3, with D perhaps TRBD1 (7 bases). Germline-derived CDR1 and CDR2 are SGHVS and FQNEAQ. V was trimmed by 5 bases and J by 0 bases, leaving 21 bases between them. This CDR3 comprises 18 residues. This chain's CDR3 is CASSVRSATGRSTDTQYF. The CDR3 nucleotides are TGTGCCAGCAGCGTGAGGTCCGCGACAGGGAGGAGCACAGATACGCAGTATTTT.

The chain has TRBV19 and TRBJ1-4; 8 positions match TRBD1. This CDR3 contains 17 residues. Trimming removed 6 bases from V and 8 bases from J; junction bases left unmatched: 17. CDR1 LNHDA and CDR2 SQIVND come from the germline V gene (reference sequence). In nucleotides, the CDR3 is TGTGCCAGTAGCCCCTCCGGCTACAGGGGGAGAGGAGAAAAACTGTTTTTT. Translating it yields CASSPSGYRGRGEKLFF. The full variable domain, its missing parts supplied by reference TRBV19 and TRBJ1-4, is DGGITQSPKYLFRKEGQNVTLSCEQNLNHDAMYWYRQDPGQGLRLIYYSQIVNDFQKGDIAEGYSVSREKKESFPLTVTSAQKNPTAFYLCASSPSGYRGRGEKLFFGSGTQLSVL.

This clonotype has a handful of counts. This chain joins TRBV6-1 and TRBJ2-1; 7 positions match TRBD2. CDR3 length: 18 residues. Germline V lookup: CDR1 MNHNS, CDR2 SASEGT. V dropped 5 bases and J dropped 6; count of bases not matched to a gene: 19. The CDR3 sequence: CASSPASGKRSIGNEQFF. The CDR3 coding sequence is TGTGCCAGCAGTCCTGCTAGCGGTAAAAGGTCAATAGGCAATGAGCAGTTCTTC.

In this sample, this clonotype turned up a few times. This sequence joins TRBV5-3 and TRBJ2-2; 9 nucleotides line up with TRBD2. TRBV5-3 is flagged as an ORF with uncertain function. The CDR3 runs to 16 residues. Trimming took 4 bases from V and 4 from J; bases not matched to a gene: 8. The CDR3 reads CARSPIAGVPTGELFF. In DNA form, the CDR3 reads TGTGCCAGAAGCCCGATAGCGGGAGTACCCACCGGGGAGCTGTTTTTT.

With regard to this clonotype: Its ends do not fully match the called genes, so a read error is possible. This sequence joins TRBV7-9 and TRBJ2-7, with 11 bases aligning to TRBD2. The CDR3 is made up of 13 amino acids. The germline gives CDR1 SEHNR, CDR2 FQNEAQ (reference sequence). CDR3 bases: TGTGCCAGCAGCTTAGCGATTAGCGGGAGGGCCGAGTTC. Translated: CASSLAISGRAEF.

The sample holds a few counts of this clonotype. This sequence joins TRBV11-2 and TRBJ2-3, with a weak D call TRBD1 (5 bases). The V gene lost 5 bases and the J gene lost 2 bases, with 17 bases spanning the gap. Germline CDR1 is SGHAT and CDR2 is FQNNGV. The CDR3 contains 16 residues. CDR3 residues: CASSQPTDRDTDTQYF. The CDR3 DNA reads as TGTGCCAGCAGCCAACCTACCGACAGAGACACAGATACGCAGTATTTT.

This clonotype occurred a few times. The gene calls are TRBV29-1 and TRBJ2-7; tentative D call: TRBD1 (6 bases). This CDR3 comprises 12 residues. V lost 5 bases, J lost 2 bases, and 10 bases lay in between. Per germline, CDR1 SQVTM and CDR2 ANQGSEA. The CDR3 nucleotides read TGCAGCGTTCGGGGACAAACCTACGAGCAGTACTTC. It codes for CSVRGQTYEQYF.